One sample yielded the 10 T cell receptor beta chains listed below, sequenced in a study of molecular identifiers for immune sequencing clone quantification. Each CDR3 protein is one row after TCRdb ran MiXCR on the PCR reads. The table has about half a million distinct CDR3 sequences, 20% to 25% seen once; the top ten hold about 0.8%. Sequencing was performed on naive CD8+ T cells from blood, with Jurkat cell RNA spiked in. The subset here: FACS-sorted CD8+CD4-CCR7+CD45RA+ naive T cells. These receptors were obtained from a human donor in good health. Some libraries in this study had Jurkat cell RNA spiked in.

As to this clonotype: One end of the junction is discordant with germline, which a read error may explain. The chain recombines TRBV4-2 with TRBJ2-7, with 8 positions matching TRBD2. The germline V gene encodes CDR1 LGHNA and CDR2 YNFKEQ. The CDR3 sequence is 15 residues long. CDR3 nucleotides: TGTGCCAGCGGCCAAGGGTTAGCGGGAACCTACGAGCAGTACTTC. Translating it yields CASGQGLAGTYEQYF.

This chain uses TRBV4-1 with TRBJ2-4; 8 bases agree with TRBD1. Germline V gene sequence: CDR1 MGHRA, CDR2 YSYEKL. Trimming removed 2 bases from V and 5 bases from J; junction bases left unmatched: 5. The CDR3 is 15 residues long. CDR3 loop: CASSQRQGAQNIQYF. Here the CDR3 DNA reads TGCGCCAGCAGCCAAAGGCAGGGGGCCCAAAACATTCAGTACTTC.

In regard to this clonotype: Since a much larger clone is just one base distant, this may be a read error. The chain links TRBV4-3 to TRBJ1-6; D unresolved. The CDR3 has 15 amino acids. Germline V CDR1 and CDR2: LGHNA, YSLEER. The DNA of the CDR3 is TGCGCCAGCAACCAAGATCTGAAAGGGAATTCACCCCTCCACTTT. Amino acids: CASNQDLKGNSPLHF.

Note on this clonotype: A much larger clone differs from this one at a single base, so this may be a read error. This chain uses TRBV7-9 with TRBJ1-1; 11 bases map to TRBD1. J was trimmed by 10 bases and V by 8 bases; bases with no gene match: 6. The V gene's germline CDR1 is SEHNR and CDR2 FQNEAQ (reference sequence). CDR3 size: 12 residues. CDR3 region: CASGSGQGAAFF. In DNA form, the CDR3 reads TGTGCCAGCGGCTCAGGACAGGGGGCAGCTTTCTTT.

As to this clonotype: A single base separates this from a much larger clone, so it may be a read error. The J gene is TRBJ2-1, the V gene TRBV4-3; 7 bases line up with TRBD1. The CDR3 covers 16 residues. The germline V gene has CDR1 LGHNA and CDR2 YSLEER. CDR3 nucleotides: TGCGCCAGCAGCCAAGTGGGAGACAGGGCCCACAATGAGCAGGTCTTC. Amino acids: CASSQVGDRAHNEQVF.

The V and J genes are TRBV3-1 and TRBJ2-7; 7 bases match TRBD1. This CDR3 has 13 amino acids. Germline V lookup: CDR1 LGHDT, CDR2 YNNKEL (reference sequence). V shed 5 bases, J shed 3 bases, and the junction held 4 bases outside the gene matches. The CDR3: CASSWAGGYEQYF. The CDR3 DNA follows: TGTGCCAGCAGCTGGGCAGGGGGCTACGAGCAGTACTTC.

This clonotype was seen more than once but under ten times. The chain uses TRBV7-9 and TRBJ2-5; 10 positions match TRBD1. With 5 bases clipped from V and 3 bases from J, the junction kept 12 bases outside the gene matches. The V gene's germline CDR1 is SEHNR and CDR2 FQNEAQ (reference sequence). This CDR3 contains 17 residues. In DNA form, the CDR3 reads TGTGCCAGCAGCGGCTGGCCGGGACAGGGGATCGAAGAGACCCAGTACTTC. Its translation: CASSGWPGQGIEETQYF.

The table lists this clonotype with many counts. This chain uses TRBV19 with TRBJ2-5; D ambiguous. The germline gives CDR1 LNHDA, CDR2 SQIVND (reference sequence). V lost 8 bases and J lost 1, with 17 bases in between. The CDR3 sequence is 15 residues long. CDR3 amino acids: CASSFRGSFQETQYF. The CDR3 nucleotides read TGTGCCAGTTCCTTTCGCGGCTCCTTCCAAGAGACCCAGTACTTC. The full variable domain, in which reference TRBV19 and TRBJ2-5 provide the parts outside the CDR3, is DGGITQSPKYLFRKEGQNVTLSCEQNLNHDAMYWYRQDPGQGLRLIYYSQIVNDFQKGDIAEGYSVSREKKESFPLTVTSAQKNPTAFYLCASSFRGSFQETQYFGPGTRLLVL.

There are many counts of this clonotype. The V gene is TRBV30, the J gene TRBJ2-1; tentatively, D is TRBD2 (5 bases). Germline CDR1 GTSNPN, CDR2 SVGIG (reference sequence). The V end was cut by 0 bases, the J end by 8 bases, with 14 bases between. The CDR3 extends over 14 amino acids. The CDR3 loop reads CAWSVGLGRDEQFF. CDR3 in DNA: TGTGCCTGGAGTGTAGGACTCGGAAGGGATGAGCAGTTCTTC.

The V and J genes are TRBV3-1 and TRBJ1-2; D gene unclear. CDR3 length: 14 amino acids. Deletions cut 0 bases from V and 8 bases from J, with 13 bases between. The germline gives CDR1 LGHDT, CDR2 YNNKEL (reference sequence). The CDR3 here is CASSQDEKQMGYTF. The DNA for the CDR3 is TGTGCCAGCAGCCAAGATGAAAAACAGATGGGCTACACCTTC.